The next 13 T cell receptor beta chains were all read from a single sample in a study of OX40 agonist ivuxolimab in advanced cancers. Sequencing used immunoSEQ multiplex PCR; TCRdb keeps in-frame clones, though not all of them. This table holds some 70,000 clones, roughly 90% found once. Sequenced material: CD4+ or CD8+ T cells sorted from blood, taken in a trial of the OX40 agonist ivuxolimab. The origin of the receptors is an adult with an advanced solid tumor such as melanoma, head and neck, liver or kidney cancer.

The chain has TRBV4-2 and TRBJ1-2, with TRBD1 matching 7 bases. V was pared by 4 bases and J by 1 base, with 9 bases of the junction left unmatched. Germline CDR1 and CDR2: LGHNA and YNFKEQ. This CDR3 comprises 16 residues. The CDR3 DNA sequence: TGTGCCAGCAGCCCCCACGGGGGACAGATTAACTATGGCTACACCTTC. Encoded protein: CASSPHGGQINYGYTF.

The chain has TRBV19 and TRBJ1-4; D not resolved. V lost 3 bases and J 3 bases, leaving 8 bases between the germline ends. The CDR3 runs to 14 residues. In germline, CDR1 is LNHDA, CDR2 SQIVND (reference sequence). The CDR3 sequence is CASSISIANEKLFF. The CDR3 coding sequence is TGTGCCAGTAGTATTAGTATAGCTAATGAAAAACTGTTTTTT.

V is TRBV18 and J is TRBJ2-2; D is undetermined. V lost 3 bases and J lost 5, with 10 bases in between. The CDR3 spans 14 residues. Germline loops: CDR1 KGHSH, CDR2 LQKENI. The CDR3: CASSPGSETGELFF. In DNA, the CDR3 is TGTGCCAGCTCACCGGGTTCTGAGACCGGGGAGCTGTTTTTT.

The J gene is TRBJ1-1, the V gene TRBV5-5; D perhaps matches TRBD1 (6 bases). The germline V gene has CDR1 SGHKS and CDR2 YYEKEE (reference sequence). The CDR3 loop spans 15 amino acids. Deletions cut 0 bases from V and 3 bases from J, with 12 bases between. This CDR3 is CASSLVTGADTEAFF. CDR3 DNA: TGTGCCAGCAGCTTGGTAACGGGGGCCGACACTGAAGCTTTCTTT.

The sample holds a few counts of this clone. Here the CDR3 DNA reads TGTGCCTGGAGTGTACGTCTGGGCAATGAGCAGTTCTTC. Residues: CAWSVRLGNEQFF. This chain connects TRBV30 to TRBJ2-1; no firm D call. With 0 bases removed from V and 6 bases from J, the gap between germline ends came to 9 bases. This CDR3 is 13 amino acids long. Germline CDR1 is GTSNPN and CDR2 is SVGIG (reference sequence).

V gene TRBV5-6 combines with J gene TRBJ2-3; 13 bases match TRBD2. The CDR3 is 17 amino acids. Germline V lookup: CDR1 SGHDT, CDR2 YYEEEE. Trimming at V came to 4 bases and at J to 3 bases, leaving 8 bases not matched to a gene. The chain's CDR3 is CASSPGLAGAVTDTQYF. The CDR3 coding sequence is TGTGCCAGCAGCCCCGGACTAGCGGGGGCCGTAACAGATACGCAGTATTTT.

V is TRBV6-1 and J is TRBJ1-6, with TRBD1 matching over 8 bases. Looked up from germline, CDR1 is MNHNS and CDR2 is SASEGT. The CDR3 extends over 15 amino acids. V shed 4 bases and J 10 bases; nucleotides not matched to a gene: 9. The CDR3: CASSGDRGRDSPLHF. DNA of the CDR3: TGTGCCAGCAGTGGTGACAGGGGAAGGGACTCACCCCTCCACTTT.

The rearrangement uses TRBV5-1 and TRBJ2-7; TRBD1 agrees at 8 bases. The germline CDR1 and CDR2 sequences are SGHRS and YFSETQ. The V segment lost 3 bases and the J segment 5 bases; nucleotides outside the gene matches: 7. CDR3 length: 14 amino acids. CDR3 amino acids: CASSSGQGSDEQYF. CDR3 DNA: TGCGCCAGCAGCTCAGGACAGGGTAGCGACGAGCAGTACTTC. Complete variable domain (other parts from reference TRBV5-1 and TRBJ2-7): KAGVTQTPRYLIKTRGQQVTLSCSPISGHRSVSWYQQTPGQGLQFLFEYFSETQRNKGNFPGRFSGRQFSNSRSEMNVSTLELGDSALYLCASSSGQGSDEQYFGPGTRLTVT.

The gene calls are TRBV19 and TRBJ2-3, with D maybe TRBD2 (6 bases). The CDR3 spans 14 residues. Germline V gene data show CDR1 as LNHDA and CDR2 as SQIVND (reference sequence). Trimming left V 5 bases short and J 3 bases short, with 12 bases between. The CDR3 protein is CASSPRGRTDTQYF. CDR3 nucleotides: TGTGCCAGTAGTCCCCGGGGGAGAACAGATACGCAGTATTTT. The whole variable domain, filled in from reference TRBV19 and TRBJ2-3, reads DGGITQSPKYLFRKEGQNVTLSCEQNLNHDAMYWYRQDPGQGLRLIYYSQIVNDFQKGDIAEGYSVSREKKESFPLTVTSAQKNPTAFYLCASSPRGRTDTQYFGPGTRLTVL.

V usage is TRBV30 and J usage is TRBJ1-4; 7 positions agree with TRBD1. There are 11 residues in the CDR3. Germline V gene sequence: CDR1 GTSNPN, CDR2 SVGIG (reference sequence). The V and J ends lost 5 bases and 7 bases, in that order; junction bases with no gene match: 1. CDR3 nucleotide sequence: TGTGCCTGGGGGACAGTTGAAAAACTGTTTTTT. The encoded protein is CAWGTVEKLFF.

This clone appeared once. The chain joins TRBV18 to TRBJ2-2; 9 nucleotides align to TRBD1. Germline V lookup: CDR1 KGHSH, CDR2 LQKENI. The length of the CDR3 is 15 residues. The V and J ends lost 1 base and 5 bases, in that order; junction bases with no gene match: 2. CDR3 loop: CASSPRTGETGELFF. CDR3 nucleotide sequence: TGTGCCAGCTCACCACGGACAGGGGAAACCGGGGAGCTGTTTTTT.

CDR3 in amino acids: CASSWGAAGDTYEQYF. DNA of the CDR3: TGTGCCAGCAGCTGGGGGGCAGCGGGGGACACCTACGAGCAGTACTTC. The rearrangement links TRBV7-2 to TRBJ2-7; 8 bases align to TRBD2. V was clipped by 4 bases and J by 2 bases; unmatched bases: 10. CDR3 length equals 16 residues. Per germline, CDR1 SGHTA and CDR2 FQGNSA. The full variable domain, in which reference TRBV7-2 and TRBJ2-7 provide the parts outside the CDR3, is GAGVSQSPSNKVTEKGKDVELRCDPISGHTALYWYRQSLGQGLEFLIYFQGNSAPDKSGLPSDRFSAERTGGSVSTLTIQRTQQEDSAVYLCASSWGAAGDTYEQYFGPGTRLTVT.

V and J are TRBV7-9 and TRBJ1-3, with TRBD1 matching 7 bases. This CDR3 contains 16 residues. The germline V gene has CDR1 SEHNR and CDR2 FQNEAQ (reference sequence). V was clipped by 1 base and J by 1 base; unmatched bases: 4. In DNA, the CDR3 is TGTGCCAGCAGCTTAGAGCCAGGGGGGTCTGGAAACACCATATATTTT. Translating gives CASSLEPGGSGNTIYF.